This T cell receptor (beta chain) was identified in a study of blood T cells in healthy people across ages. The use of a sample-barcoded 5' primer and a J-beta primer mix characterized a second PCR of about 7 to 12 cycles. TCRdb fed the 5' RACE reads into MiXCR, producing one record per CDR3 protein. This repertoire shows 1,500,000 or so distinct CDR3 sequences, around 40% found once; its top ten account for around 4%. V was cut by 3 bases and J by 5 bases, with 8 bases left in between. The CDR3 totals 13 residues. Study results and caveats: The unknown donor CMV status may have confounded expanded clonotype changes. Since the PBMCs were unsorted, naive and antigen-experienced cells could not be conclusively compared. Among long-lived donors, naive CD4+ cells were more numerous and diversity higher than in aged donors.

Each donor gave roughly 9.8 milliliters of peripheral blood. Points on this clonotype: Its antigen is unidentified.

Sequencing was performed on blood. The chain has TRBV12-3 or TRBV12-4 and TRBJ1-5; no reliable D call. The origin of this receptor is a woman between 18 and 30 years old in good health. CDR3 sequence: CASSFSVDQPQHF. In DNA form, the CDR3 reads TGTGCCAGCAGTTTTAGCGTCGATCAGCCCCAGCATTTT.